A selection of T cell receptor beta chains follows, all from one sample in a study of blood T cell repertoires in COVID-19. Only in-frame clones appear in the TCRdb table, and some are missing; sequencing was by immunoSEQ multiplex PCR. Among 75,000 to 80,000 clones listed, less than 90% were seen once. The sample taken for sequencing was peripheral blood. Receptors were obtained from a human donor in a cohort sampled during active COVID-19. The CDR3 runs from the conserved cysteine through the conserved F or W. Fields, in order: D gene, J gene, V gene, clone size, CDR3 protein, CDR3 DNA. A D gene is named only where the DNA matches it firmly. The size entry is marked missing in some rows and otherwise reads once, few, many or a size class.

d_gene: NA; j_gene: TRBJ2-1; v_gene: TRBV5-5; abundance: NA; CDR3aa: CASSLIAGHNEQFF; CDR3nt: TGTGCCAGCAGCTTGATCGCAGGGCATAATGAGCAGTTCTTC
d_gene: NA; j_gene: TRBJ1-5; v_gene: TRBV5-1; abundance: NA; CDR3aa: CASSEQGIGNQPQHF; CDR3nt: TGCGCCAGCAGCGAACAGGGTATTGGCAATCAGCCCCAGCATTTT
d_gene: NA; j_gene: TRBJ2-7; v_gene: TRBV7-3; abundance: few; CDR3aa: CASSLTGLVHEQYF; CDR3nt: TGTGCCAGCAGCTTGACGGGACTTGTCCACGAGCAGTACTTC
d_gene: NA; j_gene: TRBJ2-5; v_gene: TRBV7-7; abundance: NA; CDR3aa: CASSLGWAGTRETQYF; CDR3nt: TGTGCCAGCAGCTTAGGGTGGGCAGGGACACGAGAGACCCAGTACTTC
d_gene: TRBD1; j_gene: TRBJ2-7; v_gene: TRBV5-6; abundance: NA; CDR3aa: CASSLGTGTPFYEQYF; CDR3nt: TGTGCCAGCAGCTTGGGGACAGGCACACCCTTCTACGAGCAGTACTTC
d_gene: TRBD2; j_gene: TRBJ2-1; v_gene: TRBV3-1/TRBV3-2; abundance: NA; CDR3aa: CASSPYSGGDEQFF; CDR3nt: TGTGCCAGCAGCCCCTATAGCGGGGGGGATGAGCAGTTCTTC
d_gene: NA; j_gene: TRBJ1-4; v_gene: TRBV7-3; abundance: NA; CDR3aa: CANTPSGETNEKLFF; CDR3nt: TGTGCCAACACCCCCTCAGGGGAGACTAATGAAAAACTGTTTTTT
d_gene: TRBD1; j_gene: TRBJ1-5; v_gene: TRBV6-5; abundance: NA; CDR3aa: CASSLGTAHQPQHF; CDR3nt: TGTGCCAGCAGCTTGGGGACAGCACATCAGCCCCAGCATTTT
d_gene: NA; j_gene: TRBJ2-7; v_gene: TRBV6-5; abundance: NA; CDR3aa: CASREGALTYEQYF; CDR3nt: TGTGCCAGCAGGGAGGGGGCGCTTACCTACGAGCAGTACTTC
d_gene: NA; j_gene: TRBJ1-2; v_gene: TRBV5-1; abundance: NA; CDR3aa: CASSLEISANYGYTF; CDR3nt: TGCGCCAGCAGCTTAGAAATTTCAGCTAACTATGGCTACACCTTC
d_gene: NA; j_gene: TRBJ2-5; v_gene: TRBV11-3; abundance: NA; CDR3aa: CASSLENRVRETQYF; CDR3nt: TGTGCCAGCAGCTTGGAAAACAGGGTCCGGGAGACCCAGTACTTC
d_gene: NA; j_gene: TRBJ1-1; v_gene: TRBV5-1; abundance: once; CDR3aa: CASSSQGARTEAFF; CDR3nt: TGCGCCAGCAGCTCCCAAGGGGCGAGGACTGAAGCTTTCTTT
d_gene: TRBD2; j_gene: TRBJ2-1; v_gene: TRBV7-8; abundance: few; CDR3aa: CASSLVSGLAVDEQFF; CDR3nt: TGTGCCAGCAGCTTAGTCTCGGGACTAGCGGTGGATGAGCAGTTCTTC
d_gene: NA; j_gene: TRBJ2-6; v_gene: TRBV28; abundance: NA; CDR3aa: CASSLTGRGANVLTF; CDR3nt: TGTGCCAGCAGTCTTACAGGGCGAGGGGCCAACGTCCTGACTTTC
d_gene: NA; j_gene: TRBJ1-1; v_gene: TRBV30; abundance: NA; CDR3aa: CAWTRQEPNTEAFF; CDR3nt: TGTGCCTGGACCCGACAGGAACCGAACACTGAAGCTTTCTTT
d_gene: TRBD1; j_gene: TRBJ1-2; v_gene: TRBV30; abundance: few; CDR3aa: CAWSRRGQDGYTF; CDR3nt: TGTGCCTGGAGTAGGCGAGGACAGGATGGCTACACCTTC
d_gene: NA; j_gene: TRBJ1-2; v_gene: TRBV5-1; abundance: NA; CDR3aa: CASLNIQVTNYGYTF; CDR3nt: TGCGCCAGCCTAAACATACAGGTAACTAACTATGGCTACACCTTC
d_gene: NA; j_gene: TRBJ1-2; v_gene: TRBV4-3; abundance: NA; CDR3aa: CASSQVVAGNYGYTF; CDR3nt: TGCGCCAGCAGCCAAGTAGTAGCAGGGAACTATGGCTACACCTTC
d_gene: TRBD2; j_gene: TRBJ2-3; v_gene: TRBV6-5; abundance: NA; CDR3aa: CASRRGGTDTQYF; CDR3nt: TGTGCCAGTAGACGGGGGGGCACAGATACGCAGTATTTT
d_gene: NA; j_gene: TRBJ1-1; v_gene: TRBV16; abundance: NA; CDR3aa: CASSQRNTEAFF; CDR3nt: TGTGCCAGCAGCCAGCGAAACACTGAAGCTTTCTTT
d_gene: NA; j_gene: TRBJ1-6; v_gene: TRBV28; abundance: NA; CDR3aa: CASSTQGISNSPLHF; CDR3nt: TGTGCCAGCAGTACGCAGGGAATTTCAAATTCACCCCTCCACTTT
d_gene: NA; j_gene: TRBJ2-5; v_gene: TRBV18; abundance: NA; CDR3aa: CASSPRQGVQETQYF; CDR3nt: TGTGCCAGCTCTCCACGGCAAGGAGTCCAAGAGACCCAGTACTTC
d_gene: TRBD1; j_gene: TRBJ2-2; v_gene: TRBV5-6; abundance: NA; CDR3aa: CASSPFGQGRHTGELFF; CDR3nt: TGTGCCAGCAGCCCGTTCGGACAGGGTCGACACACCGGGGAGCTGTTTTTT
d_gene: NA; j_gene: TRBJ2-3; v_gene: TRBV6-1; abundance: NA; CDR3aa: CASSELRLTDTQYF; CDR3nt: TGTGCCAGCAGTGAACTCCGACTCACAGATACGCAGTATTTT
d_gene: TRBD2; j_gene: TRBJ2-7; v_gene: TRBV7-9; abundance: NA; CDR3aa: CASRPGLAGEGEQYF; CDR3nt: TGTGCCAGCAGGCCCGGACTAGCGGGAGAAGGCGAGCAGTACTTC
d_gene: NA; j_gene: TRBJ1-2; v_gene: TRBV19; abundance: NA; CDR3aa: CASRPSRDSHYGYTF; CDR3nt: TGTGCCAGTAGGCCCTCCCGGGACTCACACTATGGCTACACCTTC
d_gene: TRBD2; j_gene: TRBJ2-1; v_gene: TRBV20-1; abundance: NA; CDR3aa: CSASSGGASYNEQFF; CDR3nt: TGCAGTGCTAGTTCGGGGGGGGCGTCCTACAATGAGCAGTTCTTC
d_gene: NA; j_gene: TRBJ2-2; v_gene: TRBV11-3; abundance: NA; CDR3aa: CASTPTGRGTGELFF; CDR3nt: TGTGCCAGTACCCCTACGGGCAGGGGCACCGGGGAGCTGTTTTTT
d_gene: NA; j_gene: TRBJ2-5; v_gene: TRBV28; abundance: once; CDR3aa: CASTRHAGQETQYF; CDR3nt: TGTGCCAGCACCCGCCATGCGGGCCAAGAGACCCAGTACTTC
d_gene: TRBD1; j_gene: TRBJ1-2; v_gene: TRBV7-8; abundance: once; CDR3aa: CASSSDRGNYGYTF; CDR3nt: TGTGCCAGCAGTTCGGACAGGGGAAACTATGGCTACACCTTC
d_gene: TRBD1; j_gene: TRBJ1-1; v_gene: TRBV19; abundance: NA; CDR3aa: CASSPGQSTEAFF; CDR3nt: TGTGCCAGTTCGCCGGGACAGAGCACTGAAGCTTTCTTT
d_gene: TRBD1; j_gene: TRBJ1-5; v_gene: TRBV2; abundance: NA; CDR3aa: CASSVDRGSNQPQHF; CDR3nt: TGTGCCAGCAGCGTGGACAGGGGGAGCAATCAGCCCCAGCATTTT
d_gene: NA; j_gene: TRBJ1-6; v_gene: TRBV6-6; abundance: NA; CDR3aa: CASSYGVGAPNSPLHF; CDR3nt: TGTGCCAGCAGTTATGGGGTAGGGGCCCCTAATTCACCCCTCCACTTT
d_gene: NA; j_gene: TRBJ2-7; v_gene: TRBV11-3; abundance: NA; CDR3aa: CASSPRGGYEQYF; CDR3nt: TGTGCCAGCAGCCCCCGTGGAGGCTACGAGCAGTACTTC
d_gene: NA; j_gene: TRBJ2-7; v_gene: TRBV5-4; abundance: NA; CDR3aa: CASSLEPGPPHEQYF; CDR3nt: TGTGCCAGCAGCTTGGAGCCGGGTCCGCCCCACGAGCAGTACTTC
d_gene: TRBD2; j_gene: TRBJ2-1; v_gene: TRBV2; abundance: NA; CDR3aa: CACGEGWDEQFF; CDR3nt: TGTGCCTGCGGGGAGGGTTGGGATGAGCAGTTCTTC
d_gene: NA; j_gene: TRBJ1-2; v_gene: TRBV20-1; abundance: NA; CDR3aa: CSASFQGYGYTF; CDR3nt: TGCAGTGCTAGTTTCCAGGGCTATGGCTACACCTTC
d_gene: NA; j_gene: TRBJ2-7; v_gene: TRBV28; abundance: NA; CDR3aa: CATSGRTAFYEQYF; CDR3nt: TGTGCCACTTCGGGACGGACAGCCTTCTACGAGCAGTACTTC
d_gene: NA; j_gene: TRBJ1-2; v_gene: TRBV19; abundance: NA; CDR3aa: CASTTKANYGYTF; CDR3nt: TGTGCCAGTACCACTAAAGCTAACTATGGCTACACCTTC
d_gene: NA; j_gene: TRBJ1-1; v_gene: TRBV6-1; abundance: once; CDR3aa: CASSEGSIAGATEAFF; CDR3nt: TGTGCCAGCAGTGAAGGGTCGATAGCGGGGGCGACTGAAGCTTTCTTT
d_gene: TRBD1; j_gene: TRBJ2-7; v_gene: TRBV4-1; abundance: NA; CDR3aa: CASSQEGGTGVAYF; CDR3nt: TGCGCCAGCAGCCAAGAAGGAGGGACAGGGGTGGCGTACTTC
d_gene: TRBD2; j_gene: TRBJ2-3; v_gene: TRBV7-8; abundance: NA; CDR3aa: CASSRGLAGADTQYF; CDR3nt: TGTGCCAGCAGCCGAGGACTAGCGGGAGCAGATACGCAGTATTTT
d_gene: TRBD1; j_gene: TRBJ1-2; v_gene: TRBV7-7; abundance: NA; CDR3aa: CASSSIRGSHYGYTF; CDR3nt: TGTGCCAGCAGCAGTATCAGGGGGAGCCATTATGGCTACACCTTC
d_gene: TRBD1; j_gene: TRBJ2-1; v_gene: TRBV6-5; abundance: NA; CDR3aa: CASSPGQEYNEQFF; CDR3nt: TGTGCCAGCAGCCCGGGACAGGAATACAATGAGCAGTTCTTC
d_gene: TRBD1; j_gene: TRBJ1-2; v_gene: TRBV7-9; abundance: NA; CDR3aa: CASSSTGRRRGYTF; CDR3nt: TGTGCCAGCAGCTCGACAGGGAGGCGACGTGGCTACACCTTC
d_gene: TRBD1; j_gene: TRBJ2-3; v_gene: TRBV7-3; abundance: NA; CDR3aa: CASSRNQGATTDTQYF; CDR3nt: TGTGCCAGCAGCCGTAACCAGGGGGCGACGACAGATACGCAGTATTTT
d_gene: TRBD2; j_gene: TRBJ2-3; v_gene: TRBV7-2; abundance: NA; CDR3aa: CASSLGGSGGARDTQYF; CDR3nt: TGTGCCAGCAGCTTAGGTGGTAGCGGGGGGGCCAGGGATACGCAGTATTTT
d_gene: NA; j_gene: TRBJ2-2; v_gene: TRBV5-1; abundance: NA; CDR3aa: CASSWTYTSSTGELFF; CDR3nt: TGCGCCAGCAGCTGGACCTATACTAGCAGCACCGGGGAGCTGTTTTTT
d_gene: NA; j_gene: TRBJ1-2; v_gene: TRBV27; abundance: NA; CDR3aa: CASSLRGAYGYTF; CDR3nt: TGTGCCAGCAGTTTACGGGGGGCGTATGGCTACACCTTC
d_gene: NA; j_gene: TRBJ1-2; v_gene: TRBV4-3; abundance: NA; CDR3aa: CASSQAPDWRGYTF; CDR3nt: TGCGCCAGCAGCCAAGCCCCGGACTGGAGAGGCTACACCTTC
d_gene: TRBD2; j_gene: TRBJ2-7; v_gene: TRBV6-1; abundance: NA; CDR3aa: CASSDGLAGYEQYF; CDR3nt: TGTGCCAGCAGTGACGGACTAGCGGGATACGAGCAGTACTTC
d_gene: TRBD1; j_gene: TRBJ2-7; v_gene: TRBV5-1; abundance: NA; CDR3aa: CASSLTVGQGYGYEQYF; CDR3nt: TGCGCCAGCAGCTTGACGGTTGGACAGGGTTACGGCTACGAGCAGTACTTC
d_gene: NA; j_gene: TRBJ2-7; v_gene: TRBV7-6; abundance: NA; CDR3aa: CASSLDGVGLYEQYF; CDR3nt: TGTGCCAGCAGCTTAGACGGGGTGGGACTCTACGAGCAGTACTTC
d_gene: TRBD1; j_gene: TRBJ2-1; v_gene: TRBV5-1; abundance: few; CDR3aa: CASSRGTDRPDEQFF; CDR3nt: TGCGCCAGCAGCAGAGGGACAGACCGACCGGATGAGCAGTTCTTC
d_gene: TRBD1; j_gene: TRBJ2-5; v_gene: TRBV5-1; abundance: NA; CDR3aa: CASSPGQGAIQETQYF; CDR3nt: TGCGCCAGCAGCCCGGGACAGGGGGCTATCCAAGAGACCCAGTACTTC
d_gene: NA; j_gene: TRBJ1-1; v_gene: TRBV6-1; abundance: NA; CDR3aa: CASSDRGVGNTEAFF; CDR3nt: TGTGCCAGCAGTGATCGGGGGGTAGGGAACACTGAAGCTTTCTTT
d_gene: NA; j_gene: TRBJ1-4; v_gene: TRBV9; abundance: NA; CDR3aa: CASSSQFNEKLFF; CDR3nt: TGTGCCAGCAGCTCCCAGTTTAATGAAAAACTGTTTTTT
d_gene: NA; j_gene: TRBJ2-1; v_gene: TRBV7-8; abundance: NA; CDR3aa: CASSLASTSYNEQFF; CDR3nt: TGTGCCAGCAGCTTAGCGTCTACCTCCTACAATGAGCAGTTCTTC
d_gene: NA; j_gene: TRBJ1-5; v_gene: TRBV5-8; abundance: NA; CDR3aa: CASSPRGWFGGQPQHF; CDR3nt: TGTGCCAGCAGCCCCCGGGGTTGGTTCGGCGGGCAGCCCCAGCATTTT